The 23 T cell receptor beta chains listed next were all sequenced from one sample in a study of T cells expressing NK-cell markers. Each CDR3 protein gets one entry in TCRdb, which reprocessed the 5' RACE reads and gives no DNA. The sample holds around 380,000 distinct CDR3 sequences. Sequences were obtained from blood T cells: a sorted CD56 or NKG2C T cell subset, CD4+ or CD8+ T cells, or bulk PBMC T cells (not recorded which). Every receptor here comes from a woman aged 50 to 60 in good health.

The chain employs TRBV6-5 and TRBJ2-1; with no DNA, the TCRdb D assignment of TRBD1 cannot be verified. This CDR3 is built from 11 residues. Germline CDR1 MNHEY, CDR2 SVGAGI. CDR3 sequence reads: CASRLLGQEFF.

CDR3 residues: CASTKGGSASSTDTQYF. V gene TRBV12-3 or TRBV12-4 combines with J gene TRBJ2-3; no DNA is available, so the TRBD2 call from TCRdb remains unchecked. The CDR3 length is 17 residues.

This chain joins TRBV3-1 and TRBJ2-1; without DNA, the TCRdb call of TRBD1 cannot be checked. This CDR3 spans 13 amino acids. Per germline, CDR1 LGHDT and CDR2 YNNKEL (reference sequence). CDR3 sequence: CAAGDRIYNEQFF.

This sequence joins TRBV6-4 and TRBJ2-2; the TRBD1 assignment by TCRdb is unverifiable without DNA. CDR1 MRHNA and CDR2 SNTAGT come from the germline V gene. This CDR3 is built from 15 residues. CDR3 protein: CASRDRGMNTGELFF.

The chain recombines TRBV7-8 with TRBJ2-1; the D gene TCRdb calls, TRBD2, cannot be checked with no DNA. CDR1 and CDR2 from the germline V gene are SGHVS and FQNEAQ. The CDR3 runs to 20 residues. This chain's CDR3 is CASSSPFLAGGGTSYNEQFF. The full variable domain, with the rest looked up from reference TRBV7-8 and TRBJ2-1, is GAGVSQSPRYKVAKRGQDVALRCDPISGHVSLFWYQQALGQGPEFLTYFQNEAQLDKSGLPSDRFFAERPEGSVSTLKIQRTQQEDSAVYLCASSSPFLAGGGTSYNEQFFGPGTRLTVL.

J is TRBJ1-5 and V is TRBV20-1. This CDR3 region has 12 residues. Germline CDR1 and CDR2: DFQATT and SNEGSKA (reference sequence). The CDR3 sequence is CSARGSNQPQHF.

CDR3 in amino acids: CASSPFIMDSSRSSGANVLTF. The V gene is TRBV5-1, the J gene TRBJ2-6; TCRdb proposes TRBD1, but this gene call is untestable without DNA. This CDR3 region has 21 residues. CDR1 is SGHRS, CDR2 YFSETQ, per germline.

V usage is TRBV5-1 and J usage is TRBJ2-1. Per germline, CDR1 SGHRS and CDR2 YFSETQ. The CDR3 loop spans 14 amino acids. The CDR3 reads CASSLGPTSNEQFF.

The V gene is TRBV12-3 or TRBV12-4, the J gene TRBJ2-2; TCRdb outputs TRBD1, but without DNA this stays unchecked. This CDR3 is 16 amino acids long. CDR3 loop: CASSLGPWTNTGELFF.

The rearrangement links TRBV20-1 to TRBJ2-1; the D gene TCRdb calls, TRBD1, cannot be checked with no DNA. CDR1 and CDR2 from the germline V gene are DFQATT and SNEGSKA (reference sequence). The CDR3 loop spans 13 amino acids. The CDR3 here is CSAKTGTINEQFF.

The chain uses TRBV3-1 and TRBJ2-4; TCRdb names TRBD1, which stays unverified in the absence of DNA. The germline gives CDR1 LGHDT, CDR2 YNNKEL (reference sequence). The CDR3 contains 15 residues. CDR3 residues: CASSPGQLAKNIQYF.

The chain combines TRBV4-1 with TRBJ2-7; TCRdb calls TRBD1, which cannot be checked without DNA. The germline gives CDR1 MGHRA, CDR2 YSYEKL. CDR3 length: 15 residues. The CDR3 here is CASRPTDSLSYEQYF.

The CDR3 region is CSGQVGDIQYF. The chain uses TRBV29-1 and TRBJ2-4; TCRdb picks TRBD1, but there is no DNA to check that call. The CDR3 loop spans 11 amino acids. Germline values: CDR1 SQVTM, CDR2 ANQGSEA.

This rearrangement joins TRBV29-1 to TRBJ2-1; TCRdb reports TRBD2, a call that lacks DNA to check it against. From germline, CDR1 is SQVTM and CDR2 ANQGSEA. The length of the CDR3 is 17 residues. The CDR3 protein is CSVEETSGSIIHNEQFF.

This chain uses TRBV6-5 with TRBJ2-1; TCRdb indicates TRBD1, and absent DNA this call remains unverified. Germline V gene data show CDR1 as MNHEY and CDR2 as SVGAGI. The CDR3 loop spans 16 amino acids. The CDR3 is CASSPTGVSSYNEQFF.

The chain recombines TRBV29-1 with TRBJ2-1; the TRBD1 assignment by TCRdb is unverifiable without DNA. Germline CDR1 is SQVTM and CDR2 is ANQGSEA. This CDR3 spans 11 amino acids. The CDR3 protein is CSCRAGGEQFF.

This sequence joins TRBV27 and TRBJ1-5; TCRdb's assignment of TRBD1 cannot be checked, as there is no DNA. The germline gives CDR1 MNHEY, CDR2 SMNVEV (reference sequence). The CDR3 covers 15 residues. CDR3 sequence: CASSLEVGGNQPQHF.

The CDR3 sequence: CATTGTDLNYGYTF. The chain uses TRBV10-3 and TRBJ1-2; TCRdb indicates TRBD1, and absent DNA this call remains unverified. The germline V gene has CDR1 ENHRY and CDR2 SYGVKD. CDR3 length: 14 amino acids.

The chain is built from TRBV18 and TRBJ1-1. Germline-derived CDR1 and CDR2 are KGHSH and LQKENI. The CDR3 is 12 amino acids. The CDR3 spells CASSRKDSEAFF.

The chain has TRBV5-1 and TRBJ2-7; TCRdb indicates TRBD1, and absent DNA this call remains unverified. Germline assignment: CDR1 SGHRS and CDR2 YFSETQ. The CDR3 is 17 amino acids. This CDR3 is CASSPDRGRLLSYEQYF.

The J gene is TRBJ1-5, the V gene TRBV2; with no DNA, the TCRdb D assignment of TRBD1 cannot be verified. This CDR3 spans 13 amino acids. Germline V gene data show CDR1 as SNHLY and CDR2 as FYNNEI. This chain's CDR3 is CASRTGTDQPQHF.

This chain joins TRBV6-2 or TRBV6-3 and TRBJ2-7; TCRdb names TRBD1, which stays unverified in the absence of DNA. CDR1 and CDR2 from the germline V gene are MNHEY and SVGEGT. The CDR3 covers 14 residues. The CDR3 sequence is CASRPTGNSYEQYF.

The chain couples TRBV11-3 to TRBJ2-5; as DNA is missing, the TRBD1 call by TCRdb cannot be tested. The CDR3 length is 14 residues. The germline V gene encodes CDR1 SGHNT and CDR2 YENEEA. CDR3 amino acids: CASSLGSPGETQYF.